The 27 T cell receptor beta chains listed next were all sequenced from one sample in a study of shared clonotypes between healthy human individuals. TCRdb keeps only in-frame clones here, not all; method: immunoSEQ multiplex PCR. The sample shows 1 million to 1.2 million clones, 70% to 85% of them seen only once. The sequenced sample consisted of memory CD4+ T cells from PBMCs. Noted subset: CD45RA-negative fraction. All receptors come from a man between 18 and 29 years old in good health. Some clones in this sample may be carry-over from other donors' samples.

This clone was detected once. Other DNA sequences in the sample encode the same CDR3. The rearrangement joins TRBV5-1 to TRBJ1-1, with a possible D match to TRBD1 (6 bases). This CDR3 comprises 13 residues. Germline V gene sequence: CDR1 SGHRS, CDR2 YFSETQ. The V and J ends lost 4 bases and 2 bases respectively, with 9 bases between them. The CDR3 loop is CASSAQGNTEAFF. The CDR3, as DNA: TGCGCCAGCAGCGCACAGGGTAACACTGAAGCTTTCTTT.

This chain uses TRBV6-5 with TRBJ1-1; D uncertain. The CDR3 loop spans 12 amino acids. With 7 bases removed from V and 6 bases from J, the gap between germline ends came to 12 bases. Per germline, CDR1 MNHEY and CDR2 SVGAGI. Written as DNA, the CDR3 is TGTGCCAGCAACTTGGCCGGGGCTGAAGCTTTCTTT. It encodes CASNLAGAEAFF.

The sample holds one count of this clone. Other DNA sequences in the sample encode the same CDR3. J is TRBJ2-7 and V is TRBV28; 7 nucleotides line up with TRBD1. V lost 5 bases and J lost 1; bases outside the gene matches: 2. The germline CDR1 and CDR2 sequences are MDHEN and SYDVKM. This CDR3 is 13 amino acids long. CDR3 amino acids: CASSRGQSYEQYF. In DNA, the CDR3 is TGTGCCAGCAGTAGGGGACAGTCCTACGAGCAGTACTTC. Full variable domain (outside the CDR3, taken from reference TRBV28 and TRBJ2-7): DVKVTQSSRYLVKRTGEKVFLECVQDMDHENMFWYRQDPGLGLRLIYFSYDVKMKEKGDIPEGYSVSREKKERFSLILESASTNQTSMYLCASSRGQSYEQYFGPGTRLTVT.

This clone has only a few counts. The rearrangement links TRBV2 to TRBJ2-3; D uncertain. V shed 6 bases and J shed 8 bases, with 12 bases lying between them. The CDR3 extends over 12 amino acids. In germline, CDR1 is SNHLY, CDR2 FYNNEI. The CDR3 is CASSRLLGTQYF. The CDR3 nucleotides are TGTGCCAGCAGCCGCTTGCTTGGTACGCAGTATTTT. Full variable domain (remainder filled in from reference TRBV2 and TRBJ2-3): EPEVTQTPSHQVTQMGQEVILRCVPISNHLYFYWYRQILGQKVEFLVSFYNNEISEKSEIFDDQFSVERPDGSNFTLKIRSTKLEDSAMYFCASSRLLGTQYFGPGTRLTVL.

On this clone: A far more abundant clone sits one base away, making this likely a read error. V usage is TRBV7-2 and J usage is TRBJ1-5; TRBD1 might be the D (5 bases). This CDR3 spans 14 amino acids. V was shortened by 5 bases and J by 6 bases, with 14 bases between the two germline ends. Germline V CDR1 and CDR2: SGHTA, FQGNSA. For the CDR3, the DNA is TGTGCCAGCAGCCCCAGGGCGGGGAGTCAGCCCCAGCATTTT. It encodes CASSPRAGSQPQHF.

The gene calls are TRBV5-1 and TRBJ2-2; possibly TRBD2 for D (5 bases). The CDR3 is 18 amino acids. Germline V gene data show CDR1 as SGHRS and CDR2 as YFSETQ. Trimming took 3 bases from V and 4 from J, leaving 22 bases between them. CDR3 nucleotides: TGCGCCAGCAGCTCCGGAAAATTTCCTGGACTGATCACCGGGGAGCTGTTTTTT. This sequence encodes CASSSGKFPGLITGELFF. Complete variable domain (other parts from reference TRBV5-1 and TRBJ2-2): KAGVTQTPRYLIKTRGQQVTLSCSPISGHRSVSWYQQTPGQGLQFLFEYFSETQRNKGNFPGRFSGRQFSNSRSEMNVSTLELGDSALYLCASSSGKFPGLITGELFFGEGSRLTVL.

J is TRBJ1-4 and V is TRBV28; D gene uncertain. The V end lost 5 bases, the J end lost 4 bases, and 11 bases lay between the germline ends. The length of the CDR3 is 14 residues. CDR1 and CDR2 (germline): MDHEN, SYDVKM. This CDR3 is CASSTDQVNEKLFF. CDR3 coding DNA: TGTGCCAGCAGTACGGACCAAGTTAATGAAAAACTGTTTTTT. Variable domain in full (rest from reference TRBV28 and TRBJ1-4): DVKVTQSSRYLVKRTGEKVFLECVQDMDHENMFWYRQDPGLGLRLIYFSYDVKMKEKGDIPEGYSVSREKKERFSLILESASTNQTSMYLCASSTDQVNEKLFFGSGTQLSVL.

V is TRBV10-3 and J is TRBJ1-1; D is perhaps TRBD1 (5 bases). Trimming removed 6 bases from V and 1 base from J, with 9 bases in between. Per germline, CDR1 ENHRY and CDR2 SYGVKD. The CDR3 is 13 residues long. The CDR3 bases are TGTGCCATCAGAATGACAGAGAACACTGAAGCTTTCTTT. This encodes CAIRMTENTEAFF.

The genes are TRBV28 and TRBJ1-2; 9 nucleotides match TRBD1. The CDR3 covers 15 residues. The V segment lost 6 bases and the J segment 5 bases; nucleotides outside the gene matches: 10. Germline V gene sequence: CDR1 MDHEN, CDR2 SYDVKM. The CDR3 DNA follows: TGTGCCAGCAGCTTGTGGACAGGGGAGCTTTATGGCTACACCTTC. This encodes CASSLWTGELYGYTF.

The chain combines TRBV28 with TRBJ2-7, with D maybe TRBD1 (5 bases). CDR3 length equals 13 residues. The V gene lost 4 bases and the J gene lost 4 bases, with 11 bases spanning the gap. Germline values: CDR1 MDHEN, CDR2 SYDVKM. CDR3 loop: CASSSDSVYEQYF. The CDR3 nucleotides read TGTGCCAGCAGTTCCGACAGCGTATACGAGCAGTACTTC.

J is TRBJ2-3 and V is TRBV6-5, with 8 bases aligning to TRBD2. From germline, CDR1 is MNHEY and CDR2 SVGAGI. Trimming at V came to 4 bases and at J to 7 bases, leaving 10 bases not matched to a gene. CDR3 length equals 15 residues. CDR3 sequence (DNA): TGTGCCAGCAGTTCCAGCGGGAGTGTTGTATATACGCAGTATTTT. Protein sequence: CASSSSGSVVYTQYF.

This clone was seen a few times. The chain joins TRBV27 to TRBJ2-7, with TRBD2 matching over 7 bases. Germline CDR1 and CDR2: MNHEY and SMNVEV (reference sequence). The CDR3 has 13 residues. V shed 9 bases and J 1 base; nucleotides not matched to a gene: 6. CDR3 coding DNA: TGTGCCAGTCAGCGGGACGGTTCCTACGAGCAGTACTTC. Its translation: CASQRDGSYEQYF.

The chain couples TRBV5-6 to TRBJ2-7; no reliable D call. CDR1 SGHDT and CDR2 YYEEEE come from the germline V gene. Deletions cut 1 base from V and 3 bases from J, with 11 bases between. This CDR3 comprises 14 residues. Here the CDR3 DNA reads TGTGCCAGCAGCTTGTTCGGGTGGGGCTACGAGCAGTACTTC. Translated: CASSLFGWGYEQYF.

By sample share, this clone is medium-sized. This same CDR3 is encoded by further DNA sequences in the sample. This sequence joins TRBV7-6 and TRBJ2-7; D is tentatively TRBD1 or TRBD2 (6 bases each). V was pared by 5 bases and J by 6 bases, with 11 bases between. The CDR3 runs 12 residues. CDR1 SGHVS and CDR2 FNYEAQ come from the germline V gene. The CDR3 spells CASSPRGREQYF. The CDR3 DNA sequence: TGTGCCAGCAGCCCCCGGGGGCGCGAGCAGTACTTC.

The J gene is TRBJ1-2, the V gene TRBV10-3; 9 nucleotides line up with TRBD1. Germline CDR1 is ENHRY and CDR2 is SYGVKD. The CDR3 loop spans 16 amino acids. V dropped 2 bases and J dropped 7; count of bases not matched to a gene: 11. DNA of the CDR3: TGTGCCATCAGTGAGACAGGGGGCAGGTCCGGGAGTGGCTACACCTTC. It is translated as CAISETGGRSGSGYTF.

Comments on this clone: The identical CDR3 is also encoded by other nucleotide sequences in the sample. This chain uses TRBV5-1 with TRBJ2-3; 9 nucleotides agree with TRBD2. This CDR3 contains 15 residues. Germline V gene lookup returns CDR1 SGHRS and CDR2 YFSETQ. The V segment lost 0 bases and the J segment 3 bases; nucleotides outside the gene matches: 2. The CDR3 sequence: CASSLGLAVTDTQYF. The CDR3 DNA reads TGCGCCAGCAGCTTGGGACTAGCGGTAACAGATACGCAGTATTTT.

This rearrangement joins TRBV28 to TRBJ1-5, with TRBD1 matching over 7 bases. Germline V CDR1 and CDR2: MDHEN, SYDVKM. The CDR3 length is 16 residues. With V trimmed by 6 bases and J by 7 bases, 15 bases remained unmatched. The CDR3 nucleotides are TGTGCCAGCAGCACTACGTCCCAGGGGGAGAGGCAGCCCCAGCATTTT. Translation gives CASSTTSQGERQPQHF. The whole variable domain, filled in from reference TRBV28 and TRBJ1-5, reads DVKVTQSSRYLVKRTGEKVFLECVQDMDHENMFWYRQDPGLGLRLIYFSYDVKMKEKGDIPEGYSVSREKKERFSLILESASTNQTSMYLCASSTTSQGERQPQHFGDGTRLSIL.

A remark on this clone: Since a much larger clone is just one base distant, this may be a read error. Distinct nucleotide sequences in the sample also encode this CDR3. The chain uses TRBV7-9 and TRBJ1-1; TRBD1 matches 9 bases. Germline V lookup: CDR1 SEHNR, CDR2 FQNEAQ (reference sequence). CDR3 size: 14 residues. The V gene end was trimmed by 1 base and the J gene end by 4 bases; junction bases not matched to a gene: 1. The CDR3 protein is CASSLVTGGTEAFF. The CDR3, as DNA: TGTGCCAGCAGCTTAGTGACAGGGGGCACTGAAGCTTTCTTT.

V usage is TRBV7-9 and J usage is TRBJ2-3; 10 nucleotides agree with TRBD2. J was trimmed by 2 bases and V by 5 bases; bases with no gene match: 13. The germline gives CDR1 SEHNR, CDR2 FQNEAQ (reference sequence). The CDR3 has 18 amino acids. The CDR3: CASSSNAGLAVLTDTQYF. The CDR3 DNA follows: TGTGCCAGCAGCAGTAACGCCGGACTAGCGGTCCTCACAGATACGCAGTATTTT. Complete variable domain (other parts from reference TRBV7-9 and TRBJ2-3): DTGVSQNPRHKITKRGQNVTFRCDPISEHNRLYWYRQTLGQGPEFLTYFQNEAQLEKSRLLSDRFSAERPKGSFSTLEIQRTEQGDSAMYLCASSSNAGLAVLTDTQYFGPGTRLTVL.

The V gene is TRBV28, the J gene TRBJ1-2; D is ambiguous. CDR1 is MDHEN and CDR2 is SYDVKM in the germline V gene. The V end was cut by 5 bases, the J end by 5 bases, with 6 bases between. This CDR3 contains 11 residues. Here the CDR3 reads CASSPQYGYTF. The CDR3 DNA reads TGTGCCAGCAGTCCCCAATATGGCTACACCTTC.

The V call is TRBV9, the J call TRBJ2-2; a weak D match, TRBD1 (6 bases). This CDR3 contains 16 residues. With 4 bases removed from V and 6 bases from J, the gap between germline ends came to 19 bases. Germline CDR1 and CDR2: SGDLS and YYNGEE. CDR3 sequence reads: CASSPRAGARSGELFF. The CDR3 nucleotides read TGTGCCAGCAGCCCTAGGGCAGGGGCGAGGTCCGGGGAGCTGTTTTTT.

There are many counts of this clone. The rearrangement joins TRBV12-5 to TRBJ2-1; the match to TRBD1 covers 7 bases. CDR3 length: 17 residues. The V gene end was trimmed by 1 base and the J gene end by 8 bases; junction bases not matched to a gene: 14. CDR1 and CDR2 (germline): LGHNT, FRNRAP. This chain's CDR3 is CASGLGLGTGQGDEQFF. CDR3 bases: TGTGCTAGTGGTTTGGGCCTCGGCACGGGGCAGGGGGATGAGCAGTTCTTC.

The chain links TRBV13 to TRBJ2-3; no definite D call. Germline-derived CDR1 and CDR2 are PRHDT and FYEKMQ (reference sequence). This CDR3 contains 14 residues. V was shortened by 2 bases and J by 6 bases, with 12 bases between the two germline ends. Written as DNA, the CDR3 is TGTGCCAGCAGCTTATCTGGCCTTGTGGATACGCAGTATTTT. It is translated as CASSLSGLVDTQYF.

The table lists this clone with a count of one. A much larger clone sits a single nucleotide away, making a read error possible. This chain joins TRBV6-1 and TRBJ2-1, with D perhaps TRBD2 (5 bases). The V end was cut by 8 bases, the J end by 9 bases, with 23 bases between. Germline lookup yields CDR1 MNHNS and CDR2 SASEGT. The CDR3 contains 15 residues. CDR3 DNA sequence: TGTGCCAGCTGTAACCTGCCCTTTAGCGTCACTGAGCAGTTCTTC. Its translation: CASCNLPFSVTEQFF.

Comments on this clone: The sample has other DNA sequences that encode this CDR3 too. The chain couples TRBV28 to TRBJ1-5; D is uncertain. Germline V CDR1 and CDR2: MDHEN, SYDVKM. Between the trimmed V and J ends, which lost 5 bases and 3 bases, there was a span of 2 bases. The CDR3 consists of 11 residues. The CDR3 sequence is CASSNNQPQHF. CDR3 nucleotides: TGTGCCAGCAGTAACAATCAGCCCCAGCATTTT.

This CDR3 is CASSREGNTEAFF. CDR3 coding DNA: TGTGCCAGCAGCCGAGAAGGGAACACTGAAGCTTTCTTT. The V call is TRBV7-9, the J call TRBJ1-1; D ambiguous. The ends were cut back, 5 bases at V and 1 base at J, with 8 bases in the middle. CDR3 length equals 13 residues. Per germline, CDR1 SEHNR and CDR2 FQNEAQ (reference sequence).

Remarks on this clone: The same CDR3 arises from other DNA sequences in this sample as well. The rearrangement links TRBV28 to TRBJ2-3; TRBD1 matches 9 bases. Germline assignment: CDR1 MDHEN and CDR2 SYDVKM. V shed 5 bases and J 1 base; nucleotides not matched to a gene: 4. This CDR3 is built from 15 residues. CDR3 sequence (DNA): TGTGCCAGCAGTCTCCGGACAGGGGGCACAGATACGCAGTATTTT. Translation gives CASSLRTGGTDTQYF.